A selection of T cell receptor beta chains follows, all from one sample in a study of beta chain features in type 1 diabetes. Sequencing used immunoSEQ multiplex PCR; TCRdb keeps in-frame clones, though not all of them. This table has roughly 450,000 clones, approximately 15% appearing once. Sequencing used naive CD4+ T cells from blood. The receptors come from a man aged 25-45 years in good health. The CDR3 runs from the conserved cysteine through the conserved F or W. A D gene is named only where the DNA matches it firmly. Clone size, where shown, is once, few, many, or a class for clones that have expanded.

clone size | J gene | V gene | D gene | CDR3 DNA | CDR3 protein
. | TRBJ1-2 | TRBV7-9 | . | TGTGCCAGCAGCTCTATGGGACTTTGGAATGGCTACACCTTC | CASSSMGLWNGYTF
. | TRBJ2-3 | TRBV7-2 | TRBD2 | TGTGCCAGCAGCTTAAACGGACTAGCGGCCACAGATACGCAGTATTTT | CASSLNGLAATDTQYF
. | TRBJ2-7 | TRBV4-1 | TRBD1 | TGCGCCAGCAGCCAAGTCCGGGACAGGGGTAAAATAACCTACGAGCAGTACTTC | CASSQVRDRGKITYEQYF
. | TRBJ2-1 | TRBV13 | TRBD2 | TGTGCCAGCAGCTTAGGCCGACTAGCGGTCAACAATGAGCAGTTCTTC | CASSLGRLAVNNEQFF
few | TRBJ2-6 | TRBV7-9 | TRBD2 | TGTGCCAGCAGCGGAATAAGCGGGACGGTGCCTGGGGCCAACGTCCTGACTTTC | CASSGISGTVPGANVLTF
few | TRBJ2-7 | TRBV4-2 | TRBD1 | TGTGCCAGCAGCCAACAGGGACAGAGCTCCTACGAGCAGTACTTC | CASSQQGQSSYEQYF
few | TRBJ2-1 | TRBV30 | . | TGTGCCTGGAGTGTAGGGGGGACTGAGCAGTTCTTC | CAWSVGGTEQFF
few | TRBJ2-7 | TRBV14 | . | TGTGCCAGCAGCCAAGGACCGGGACAAATCTACGAGCAGTACTTC | CASSQGPGQIYEQYF
many | TRBJ1-4 | TRBV29-1 | . | TGCAGCGTTCGGGGCAGGGCAAATGAAAAACTGTTTTTT | CSVRGRANEKLFF
few | TRBJ2-3 | TRBV27 | TRBD1 | TGTGCCAGCAGTCAGACAGGGGCCTCAGATACGCAGTATTTT | CASSQTGASDTQYF
. | TRBJ2-2 | TRBV6-5 | TRBD1 | TGTGCCAGCAGTCGGACAGGGGCTGGCGGGGAGCTGTTTTTT | CASSRTGAGGELFF
few | TRBJ2-7 | TRBV15 | . | TGTGCCACCAGCAGAGATAACGGGGGATTCTACGAGCAGTACTTC | CATSRDNGGFYEQYF
. | TRBJ2-7 | TRBV9 | . | TGTGCCAGCAGCGTAACGTGGGGGGCGAGCAACGAGCAGTACTTC | CASSVTWGASNEQYF
. | TRBJ2-7 | TRBV5-1 | TRBD1 | TGCGCCAGCAGCTACATACAGGGGGCCGAGCAGTACTTC | CASSYIQGAEQYF
few | TRBJ1-1 | TRBV28 | . | TGTGCCAGCAGCCTAACAGGGTTCACTGAAGCTTTCTTT | CASSLTGFTEAFF
few | TRBJ2-3 | TRBV19 | . | TGTGCCAGTAGTATGGCGGCGGAAGATACGCAGTATTTT | CASSMAAEDTQYF
few | TRBJ2-1 | TRBV15 | . | TGTGCCACCAGCAAAACAACCTGGAGTACTGAGCAGTTCTTC | CATSKTTWSTEQFF
few | TRBJ2-4 | TRBV7-8 | TRBD2 | TGTGCCAGCAGAGCGGGGGATCTAGCCAAAAACATTCAGTACTTC | CASRAGDLAKNIQYF
. | TRBJ2-3 | TRBV4-3 | . | TGCGCCAGCAGCCGTTCATCGGGTCTTGGCACAGATACGCAGTATTTT | CASSRSSGLGTDTQYF